This TCR beta chain was sequenced in a study of CXCR3-negative and CXCR3-positive naive CD8 T cells. General study points: TRB CDR3 hydrophobicity was greater in CXCR3-positive naive cells than in CXCR3-negative naive cells.

Per the germline V gene, CDR1 is SGHTA and CDR2 is FQGNSA. This CDR3 is 15 amino acids long. As to this clonotype: The target antigen is unknown.

Libraries were UMI-labeled 5' RACE TRB cDNA. TCRdb reprocessed the 5' RACE reads and keeps a single row for each CDR3 protein, giving no DNA. The ten most abundant clones cover 0.82% of a sample with about 92,000 distinct CDR3 sequences. Source material: naive CXCR3+ CD8+ T cells from blood. The subset is: CD45RO-CCR7+CD27+CD95- naive CD8+ T cells expressing CXCR3 (TNR3+). The clonotype originates from a human donor in good health. Some clones in this sample may be carry-over from other donors' samples. This chain connects TRBV7-2 to TRBJ2-7; there is no DNA to check the TCRdb D call of TRBD2. The CDR3 loop is CASSYGGGRQYEQYF.